This T cell receptor beta chain was sequenced for a study of T cells in Graves' hyperthyroidism and ophthalmopathy (dated by TCRdb to the late 2010s). The study in broad terms: To identify TCR V-J signatures that set the groups apart, the researchers used a discovery cohort of 100 patients, made up of some 41 with Graves' ophthalmopathy and 55 to 65 with stable Graves' hyperthyroidism. An independent validation cohort of under 20 hyperthyroidism patients and 17 patients who later progressed to ophthalmopathy tested prospective prediction of ophthalmopathy. For training and testing, the roughly 97 patients in the discovery cohort were randomly divided in a 7:3 ratio. The study also compared thyroid tissue and blood T-cell repertoires from several Graves' hyperthyroidism patients. Once sampling was done, hyperthyroidism patients were given methimazole at a starting dose of 30 mg daily, whereas ophthalmopathy patients were given high-dose intravenous methylprednisolone. The paper describes TCR Vbeta CDR3 sequencing of fewer than 150 peripheral blood samples, made up of 43 ophthalmopathy patients, more than 70 hyperthyroidism patients and roughly 17 progressor patients. Broader findings and caveats from the paper: Most expanded thyroid clonotypes (frequency above 0.001) were also found in blood, which suggests that blood repertoires may mirror thyroid immune responses. Ophthalmopathy was separated from stable hyperthyroidism by a 13 V-J signature model, with about 88% sensitivity and approximately 84% specificity obtained in cross-validation and 80%/75% obtained in testing. Sample size was not statistically predetermined, and blinding of investigators to group allocation was not performed. In validation, progression to ophthalmopathy was predicted by the model with 70% to 71% sensitivity and roughly 76% specificity, a median of about 6.4 months before onset.

The TCR beta CDR3 regions were amplified from RNA transcripts. For the first round of RT-PCR on the TCR CDR3, the HTBI primer set was used together with the Qiagen OneStep RT-PCR kit. The libraries were constructed in a second round of multiplex PCR and then size-selected and purified. Sequencing of the libraries was done on an Illumina HiSeq2000 using paired-end 100 bp reads. Per the original workflow: SOAPnuke was used to process the raw data, removing reads that contained adapters or uncalled bases, had a mean Phred below 15, or lacked an exact match to the constant primer or identifier. High-quality paired reads were merged using COPE v1.2.5, and each unique nucleotide sequence was defined as a clonotype. Clonotypes were aligned to IMGT TRBV, TRBD and TRBJ reference segments using MiTCR v1.1. Only V-J combinations with frequency above 0.0001, covering 99.2% of repertoires, were analysed. A TCS score was defined as the ratio between F50 (clonal expansion) and ExV (chaos), using BLOSUM62-based TCRdist between CDR3 peptides within each V-J. Welch's t-statistics and random forest reduced roughly 500 V-J features to 10 to 15, which were used in a naive Bayes classifier (R e1071). The similarity between thyroid and blood repertoires was quantified using the Morisita-Horn index. The public reads were reanalyzed by TCRdb: fastp trimming at Q25, MiXCR alignment, in-frame beta chains only. All rows with the same CDR3 protein become a single entry with the most common DNA and genes. TCRdb, not the authors, supplied the V and J calls. The sample table records a few hundred thousand distinct CDR3 sequences; more than 45% of these occur just once. Together, the top ten hold about 8.3% of the sample.

The V end loses 5 bases and the J end loses 3 bases, and a stretch of 14 bases separates them. The CDR3 covers 14 residues, taking in both the cysteine and the phenylalanine. Only the CDR3 portion is preserved as DNA: 42 bases, with reading frame beginning at the first base. The germline V gene encodes CDR1 MNHEY and CDR2 SMNVEV (reference sequence). As concerns this clonotype: Its antigen is currently not known. Qualities for individual bases were not recorded, and no much larger clone is one base off.

Graves' hyperthyroidism was defined as stable when no progression to ophthalmopathy occurred over 18 months of follow-up. Hyperthyroidism patients were newly diagnosed, had a disease duration of under 2 months, and were aged 18 to 65 years. The study excluded patients with uncontrolled infections, other autoimmune diseases, pregnancy or lactation. Diagnoses relied on clinical symptoms, serum thyroxine and TRAb, thyroid ultrasound and orbital computed tomography. Trizol reagent was used to extract total RNA, and RNA quality was then checked on an Agilent 2100 Bioanalyzer. This receptor was obtained from a woman between 18 and 29 years old with Graves' hyperthyroidism. Sequenced: peripheral blood or thyroid tissue (not recorded which). The V and J genes are TRBV27 and TRBJ2-7, with a weak D call of TRBD1 (6 bases match). CDR3 region: CASSPEGHHYEQYF. The DNA is TGTGCCAGCAGTCCCGAGGGACATCACTACGAGCAGTACTTC.